The following is a TCR beta chain sequence with its context. V gave up 3 bases and J gave up 4 bases, with 15 bases separating them. The V gene's germline CDR1 is WSHSY and CDR2 SAAADI. The CDR3 is 15 amino acids. The sample originates from a study of CD8+ T cells in alopecia areata. Study information: Treated patients took oral tofacitinib at 5 to 10 mg twice daily.

It was cDNA, reverse transcribed from extracted RNA, that served as the sequencing template. Only in-frame clones appear in the TCRdb table, and some are missing; sequencing was by immunoSEQ multiplex PCR. The sample shows approximately 180,000 clones, 63% of them seen only once. The sequenced sample was CD4+ T cells sorted from blood, obtained at week 0. The genes are TRBV10-2 and TRBJ1-2; D is unclear. The origin of this receptor is a human donor with alopecia areata. CDR3 amino acids: CASSEPSDYRYGYTF. The CDR3 bases are TGCGCCAGCAGTGAACCCTCGGACTACCGCTATGGCTACACCTTC.